What follows are 11 T cell receptor beta chains derived from one specimen sequenced in a study of shared clonotypes between healthy human individuals. Produced via immunoSEQ multiplex PCR; TCRdb's table is partial and in-frame only. The data contain about 1.5 million clones, 96% of them seen just once; the ten biggest clones take up roughly 1.1%. The sample comprised naive CD4+ T cells sorted from blood. Subset defined: CD45RA+ positively selected. The source is a man aged 25-45 years in good health.

The chain joins TRBV6-1 to TRBJ1-4; weak D call: TRBD1 (6 bases). V lost 4 bases and J 7 bases, leaving 16 bases between the germline ends. Per the germline V gene, CDR1 is MNHNS and CDR2 is SASEGT. The CDR3 totals 15 residues. CDR3: CASSARGERSEKLFF. In DNA, the CDR3 is TGTGCCAGCAGTGCCAGGGGCGAGAGAAGTGAAAAACTGTTTTTT.

The chain joins TRBV15 to TRBJ2-3; 11 nucleotides line up with TRBD2. The germline V gene encodes CDR1 LNHNV and CDR2 YYDKDF (reference sequence). V lost 3 bases to trimming and J lost 8 bases; unmatched junction nucleotides: 13. CDR3 length: 17 amino acids. The CDR3 here is CATSSQGVTSGKVTQYF. The CDR3 nucleotides are TGTGCCACCAGCAGCCAGGGAGTGACTAGCGGGAAGGTTACGCAGTATTTT. Complete variable domain (other parts from reference TRBV15 and TRBJ2-3): DAMVIQNPRYQVTQFGKPVTLSCSQTLNHNVMYWYQQKSSQAPKLLFHYYDKDFNNEADTPDNFQSRRPNTSFCFLDIRSPGLGDTAMYLCATSSQGVTSGKVTQYFGPGTRLTVL.

The V gene is TRBV7-2, the J gene TRBJ1-2, with a possible D match to TRBD1 (6 bases). CDR1 is SGHTA and CDR2 is FQGNSA in the germline V gene. V lost 2 bases and J 7 bases, leaving 14 bases between the germline ends. This CDR3 is 14 amino acids long. CDR3 coding DNA: TGTGCCAGCAGCTTATCCGCAGGGGCAGGTGGCTACACCTTC. Its protein is CASSLSAGAGGYTF.

The CDR3 DNA follows: TGTGCCAGCAGAAGGAGCAGTTCTTCTCTCCAGTACTTC. This codes for CASRRSSSSLQYF. The rearrangement uses TRBV28 and TRBJ2-5; D unclear. The CDR3 length is 13 residues. Per germline, CDR1 MDHEN and CDR2 SYDVKM. Trimming removed 6 bases from V and 10 bases from J, with 18 bases in between.

This sequence joins TRBV5-1 and TRBJ1-5; TRBD1 matches 8 bases. Per the germline V gene, CDR1 is SGHRS and CDR2 is YFSETQ. This CDR3 is 14 amino acids long. The ends lost 7 bases at V and 5 bases at J; junction bases unmatched: 8. This CDR3 reads CASSTGAYDQPQHF. CDR3 DNA sequence: TGCGCCAGCTCGACAGGGGCTTATGATCAGCCCCAGCATTTT.

V is TRBV7-3 and J is TRBJ1-1; D is unresolved. CDR1 and CDR2 (germline): SGHTA, FQGTGA. Trimming pared 3 bases from V and 1 base from J, leaving 6 bases between. This CDR3 is 13 amino acids long. CDR3 amino acids: CASSFRANTEAFF. DNA of the CDR3: TGTGCCAGCAGCTTTCGGGCGAACACTGAAGCTTTCTTT.

As to this clone: The germline gene is not matched at one end of the junction; a read error may be the cause. V is TRBV19 and J is TRBJ1-1; TRBD1 is a possible D gene (5 bases). Germline loops: CDR1 LNHDA, CDR2 SQIVND (reference sequence). The CDR3 totals 10 residues. CDR3 in amino acids: CASSMGTVNF. The CDR3 coding sequence is TGTGCCAGTAGTATGGGGACGGTGAACTTT. Combining the CDR3 with reference TRBV19 and TRBJ1-1 gives the whole variable domain DGGITQSPKYLFRKEGQNVTLSCEQNLNHDAMYWYRQDPGQGLRLIYYSQIVNDFQKGDIAEGYSVSREKKESFPLTVTSAQKNPTAFYLCASSMGTVNFGQGTRLTVV.

This chain links TRBV5-1 with TRBJ2-1; D remains ambiguous. V was trimmed by 1 base and J by 5 bases, leaving 13 bases between them. Germline V gene sequence: CDR1 SGHRS, CDR2 YFSETQ. The CDR3 length is 15 residues. The CDR3 nucleotides read TGCGCCAGCAGCTTGTTGTTAGGCGCCGACAATGAGCAGTTCTTC. Translated: CASSLLLGADNEQFF.

The gene calls are TRBV28 and TRBJ2-1; 8 bases match TRBD1. V gave up 5 bases and J gave up 5 bases; unmatched junction bases: 8. This CDR3 contains 15 residues. CDR1 and CDR2 from the germline V gene are MDHEN and SYDVKM. The CDR3 coding sequence is TGTGCCAGCAGTACGCCGAGGACAGGGAACAATGAGCAGTTCTTC. It specifies CASSTPRTGNNEQFF.

This sequence joins TRBV29-1 and TRBJ2-1; D might be TRBD2 (6 bases). This CDR3 has 13 residues. Germline values: CDR1 SQVTM, CDR2 ANQGSEA. V lost 7 bases to trimming and J lost 4 bases, with 14 bases between them. The CDR3 bases are TGCAGCGCGGAAGGCGGGATTTACAATGAGCAGTTCTTC. Amino acids: CSAEGGIYNEQFF.

The rearrangement joins TRBV5-4 to TRBJ2-1; no clear D gene. Looked up from germline, CDR1 is SGHNT and CDR2 is YYREEE (reference sequence). V was cut by 3 bases and J by 3 bases, with 10 bases left in between. The CDR3 spans 14 residues. CDR3 amino acids: CASSSPDHYNEQFF. The CDR3 nucleotides are TGTGCCAGCAGCTCCCCGGACCACTACAATGAGCAGTTCTTC.